The source of this T cell receptor beta chain is a study of cytomegalovirus exposure and HLA in healthy donors. Vbeta (60) and Jbeta (13) primers were used in the PCR. TCRdb's table, derived via immunoSEQ multiplex PCR, lists solely in-frame clones and lacks some. The repertoire has 95,000 to 150,000 clones, over 70% of them found once; the top ten carry around 1.5%. Notes on this clone: Its antigen is still unknown.

Study-wide results and limits: The authors reported that TCR beta sequences could predict HLA-A and HLA-B alleles. These predictions were accurate for most subjects in the first cohort. Roughly even sequencing depth across donors was the assumption behind the presence/absence analyses.

Germline V gene sequence: CDR1 SGHNT, CDR2 YYREEE (reference sequence). This CDR3 is 18 amino acids long. The V end was cut by 4 bases, the J end by 0 bases, with 22 bases between. The gene calls are TRBV5-4 and TRBJ1-1; D is perhaps TRBD1 (5 bases). The specimen was PBMCs. The TCR sequence derives from a woman under 30 in good health and CMV-seronegative. CDR3 in DNA: TGTGCCAGCAGCCCTGCCAATCGATTCGGGGGGATGAACACTGAAGCTTTCTTT. Protein: CASSPANRFGGMNTEAFF.